This T cell receptor (beta chain) was identified in a study of T cells after yellow fever vaccination. This CDR3 is built from 11 residues. CDR1 and CDR2 from the germline V gene are SQVTM and ANQGSEA. V lost 6 bases and J 5 bases, leaving 8 bases between the germline ends. There are a few counts of this clonotype. What it recognizes is unknown. Findings and limits, study-wide: The secondary response peaked faster, at day 5 versus 15, but was weaker.

TCRdb processed the 5' RACE reads anew with MiXCR; each CDR3 protein has one entry. This table has 360,000 or so distinct CDR3 sequences, roughly 11% appearing once. This clonotype was obtained from a man aged 18 to 29 who received the YFV17D yellow fever vaccine. Sample: PBMCs, taken on the day of the first yellow fever vaccination. The chain has TRBV29-1 and TRBJ2-1; D ambiguous. In DNA form, the CDR3 reads TGCAGCGTGACCTATAACAATGAGCAGTTCTTC. Translation: CSVTYNNEQFF.